These 5 T cell receptor beta chains were sequenced from one sample in a study of tissue T cells after allogeneic stem cell transplantation. Profiling relied on immunoSEQ multiplex PCR, and the TCRdb table lists in-frame clones only, not all of them. The sample includes 20,000 to 25,000 clones, roughly three quarters seen only once; the top ten take 0.41%. Input material: blood. The source is a female BALB/c mouse in good health. The MHC haplotype of this mouse line is H2-d.

Worth noting for this clone: The gene symbols are mouse symbols. Read sequence stops 1 residue before the CDR3 end, and the germline J gene provides the missing end. The chain couples TRBV19 to TRBJ2-5; 10 bases map to TRBD1. CDR1 FNHDT and CDR2 SITEND come from the germline V gene (reference sequence). The ends lost 4 bases at V and 8 bases at J; junction bases unmatched: 4. The CDR3 contains 13 residues. The chain's CDR3 is CASSRQGAVTQYF. The part of the CDR3 DNA that was read is TGTGCCAGCAGTCGACAGGGGGCTGTCACCCAGTAC.

Of note for this clone: Genes and germline come from the mouse. The CDR3 end is not reached by the read, which stops 1 residue before it; the germline J gene fills it in. This chain uses TRBV31 with TRBJ2-2; D is uncertain. V gave up 0 bases and J gave up 1 base, with 9 bases separating them. The CDR3 is 15 residues long. Germline assignment: CDR1 GKSSPN and CDR2 SITVG. The CDR3 sequence is CAWSLAALNTGQLYF. The CDR3 DNA, read in part, is TGTGCCTGGAGTCTCGCGGCCCTAAACACCGGGCAGCTCTAC. The variable domain in full, with the rest retrieved from reference TRBV31 and TRBJ2-2, is AQTIHQWPVAEIKAVGSPLSLGCTIKGKSSPNLYWYWQATGGTLQQLFYSITVGQVESVVQLNLSASRPKDDQFILSTEKLLLSHSGFYLCAWSLAALNTGQLYFGEGSKLTVL.

On this clone itself: The gene names here belong to mouse. The read ends 1 residue before the CDR3 terminus; that terminus is restored from the germline J gene. V and J are TRBV13-2 and TRBJ2-7, with TRBD2 matching over 9 bases. This CDR3 comprises 14 residues. V lost 0 bases and J lost 4; bases outside the gene matches: 2. Germline loops: CDR1 NNHNN, CDR2 SYGAGS (reference sequence). The part of the CDR3 DNA that was read is TGTGCCAGCGGTGATGCCTGGGGGGGGTATGAACAGTAC. Protein product: CASGDAWGGYEQY. The complete CDR3 sequence is CASGDAWGGYEQYF.

Notes on this clone: Gene names refer to mouse genes. The DNA ends 1 residue before the CDR3 does, and the rest of the CDR3 is filled in from the germline J gene. The gene calls are TRBV19 and TRBJ2-4, with unresolved D. The germline CDR1 and CDR2 sequences are FNHDT and SITEND (reference sequence). This CDR3 spans 12 amino acids. Deletions cut 0 bases from V and 6 bases from J, with 5 bases between. CDR3 region: CASSIGENTLYF. The CDR3 DNA, read in part, is TGTGCCAGCAGTATAGGGGAGAACACCTTGTAC.

As concerns this clone: The genes and germline here are from mouse. The read ends 1 residue before the CDR3 terminus; that terminus is restored from the germline J gene. The chain joins TRBV19 to TRBJ2-1, with D uncertain. CDR3 size: 13 residues. CDR1 and CDR2 (germline): FNHDT, SITEND (reference sequence). V lost 3 bases and J lost 1, with 5 bases in between. The part of the CDR3 DNA that was read is TGTGCCAGCAGTAAGGTCAACTATGCTGAGCAGTTC. It encodes CASSKVNYAEQF. The complete CDR3 protein is CASSKVNYAEQFF. The full variable domain, in which reference TRBV19 and TRBJ2-1 provide the parts outside the CDR3, is GGIITQTPKFLIGQEGQKLTLKCQQNFNHDTMYWYRQDSGKGLRLIYYSITENDLQKGDLSEGYDASREKKSSFSLTVTSAQKNEMAVFLCASSKVNYAEQFFGPGTRLTVL.